Following are 20 T cell receptor beta chains from one sample sequenced in a study of blood T cells in healthy people across ages. Using a J-beta primer mix together with a sample-barcoded 5' primer, a second PCR was run for about 7 to 12 cycles. Each CDR3 protein gets one entry after TCRdb re-called the 5' RACE reads with MiXCR. The data show around 800,000 distinct CDR3 sequences, approximately 55% seen once. Sequencing was done on a sample of blood. These receptors originate from an elderly man in good health.

This clonotype was seen a handful of times. The V call is TRBV13, the J call TRBJ2-7; TRBD2 aligns across 13 bases. The CDR3 has 15 residues. Germline trimming cut 6 bases from V and 4 bases from J; bases unmatched to any gene: 6. From germline, CDR1 is PRHDT and CDR2 FYEKMQ (reference sequence). The CDR3 here is CASRPSGLAGYEQYF. The CDR3, as DNA: TGTGCCAGCAGACCATCGGGACTAGCGGGATACGAGCAGTACTTC.

This clonotype was seen at least ten times. The chain couples TRBV5-1 to TRBJ1-1; TRBD1 matches at 9 bases. Germline V CDR1 and CDR2: SGHRS, YFSETQ. CDR3 length: 15 residues. After removal of 5 bases from V and 4 bases from J, the junction contained 9 bases not matched to a gene. The CDR3: CASRRTGQGITEAFF. The CDR3 DNA is TGCGCCAGCAGAAGGACGGGACAGGGTATCACTGAAGCTTTCTTT.

This clonotype was counted a single time. The J gene is TRBJ2-4, the V gene TRBV27, with D tentatively TRBD1 (6 bases). With the DNA end fitting TRBJ2-7 better, the J assignment may be wrong. The CDR3 covers 15 residues. Per germline, CDR1 MNHEY and CDR2 SMNVEV (reference sequence). Here the CDR3 reads CASRGVRQVPYEQYF. CDR3 bases: TGTGCCAGCAGAGGCGTTAGACAGGTTCCCTACGAGCAGTACTTC.

Of note for this clonotype: Since a much larger clone is just one base distant, this may be a read error. V and J are TRBV9 and TRBJ2-7; 8 bases agree with TRBD1. Germline assignment: CDR1 SGDLS and CDR2 YYNGEE. The CDR3 has 11 amino acids. This CDR3 reads CASGQGYGQYF. The CDR3 DNA is TGTGCCAGCGGACAGGGTTACGGGCAGTACTTC.

V is TRBV27 and J is TRBJ1-2, with D uncertain. Germline V lookup: CDR1 MNHEY, CDR2 SMNVEV (reference sequence). V shed 8 bases and J shed 9 bases, with 16 bases lying between them. CDR3 length: 12 residues. The CDR3, as DNA: TGTGCCAGCCGAGGAGTCGGACTTAGCTACACCTTC. This codes for CASRGVGLSYTF.

This clonotype was picked up a small number of times. V usage is TRBV5-1 and J usage is TRBJ2-6; TRBD1 aligns across 7 bases. V lost 4 bases, J lost 2 bases, and 3 bases stayed unmatched. This CDR3 comprises 15 residues. In germline, CDR1 is SGHRS, CDR2 YFSETQ. CDR3 sequence (DNA): TGCGCCAGCAGCGATCAGGGGGCTGGGGCCAACGTCCTGACTTTC. This gives the protein CASSDQGAGANVLTF.

The rearrangement joins TRBV20-1 to TRBJ1-5; D not resolved. Germline V gene sequence: CDR1 DFQATT, CDR2 SNEGSKA (reference sequence). This CDR3 contains 13 residues. Deletions cut 3 bases from V and 0 bases from J, with 6 bases between. CDR3 sequence: CSASSNSNQPQHF. The CDR3 nucleotides are TGCAGTGCTAGCAGTAATAGCAATCAGCCCCAGCATTTT.

V and J are TRBV30 and TRBJ2-1, with 9 bases identical to TRBD2. The trim removed 2 bases at V and 9 bases at J, leaving 5 bases unmatched. This CDR3 has 13 amino acids. CDR1 GTSNPN and CDR2 SVGIG come from the germline V gene (reference sequence). The CDR3 DNA follows: TGTGCCTGGAGTTCCACGACTAGCGGTGAGCAGTTCTTC. Its protein product is CAWSSTTSGEQFF.

The chain employs TRBV5-1 and TRBJ2-2; TRBD2 is a possible D gene (6 bases). Germline lookup yields CDR1 SGHRS and CDR2 YFSETQ. This CDR3 comprises 15 residues. Trimming shortened V by 3 bases and J by 0 bases, and 9 bases separated the two germline ends. The CDR3 DNA reads TGCGCCAGCAGCTCTAGCGCAACGAACACCGGGGAGCTGTTTTTT. Its protein product is CASSSSATNTGELFF. The complete variable domain, with remaining parts taken from reference TRBV5-1 and TRBJ2-2, reads KAGVTQTPRYLIKTRGQQVTLSCSPISGHRSVSWYQQTPGQGLQFLFEYFSETQRNKGNFPGRFSGRQFSNSRSEMNVSTLELGDSALYLCASSSSATNTGELFFGEGSRLTVL.

The rearrangement links TRBV18 to TRBJ1-1; D gene ambiguous. There are 15 residues in the CDR3. Germline V gives CDR1 KGHSH, CDR2 LQKENI. Trimming left V 1 base short and J 1 base short, with 10 bases between. The CDR3 region has the DNA TGTGCCAGCTCACCACTTCCCGACACGAACACTGAAGCTTTCTTT. Translated, it gives CASSPLPDTNTEAFF.

The chain carries TRBV7-2 and TRBJ2-7; D is uncertain. The J call may not be correct, given that the DNA end is closer to TRBJ2-5. The germline gives CDR1 SGHTA, CDR2 FQGNSA. The CDR3 length is 13 residues. CDR3 region: CASSVEGIETQYF. The CDR3 bases are TGTGCCAGCAGCGTAGAAGGGATTGAGACCCAGTACTTC.

To note about this clonotype: Just one base apart from a much larger clone, this may be a read error. CDR3 DNA: TGCAGTGCCCGAAGGGAGGCCCTCTACGAGCAGTACTTC. It is translated as CSARREALYEQYF. The genes are TRBV20-1 and TRBJ2-7, with D possibly matching TRBD2 (6 bases). The CDR3 totals 13 residues. Trimming took 6 bases from V and 3 from J, leaving 15 bases between them. CDR1 and CDR2 from the germline V gene are DFQATT and SNEGSKA (reference sequence).

The V and J genes are TRBV10-3 and TRBJ2-7; D possibly uses TRBD1 or TRBD2 (5 bases each). This CDR3 is 15 amino acids long. Germline V gene data show CDR1 as ENHRY and CDR2 as SYGVKD. V was clipped by 0 bases and J by 2 bases, with 11 bases between them. The CDR3 DNA follows: TGTGCCATCAGTGAGTCACGGGACCCCCCCTACGAGCAGTACTTC. It translates to CAISESRDPPYEQYF.

The chain combines TRBV5-4 with TRBJ2-4; 7 bases fit TRBD1. CDR1 is SGHNT and CDR2 is YYREEE in the germline V gene (reference sequence). There are 16 residues in the CDR3. V dropped 1 base and J dropped 7; count of bases not matched to a gene: 11. The CDR3 DNA reads as TGTGCCAGCAGCTTGACACAGGGGAGCAGGGCGAACATTCAGTACTTC. It translates to CASSLTQGSRANIQYF.

This clonotype was seen a handful of times. The chain is built from TRBV7-8 and TRBJ2-7; either TRBD1 or TRBD2 may supply D (5 bases each). This CDR3 region has 16 residues. Germline V gene sequence: CDR1 SGHVS, CDR2 FQNEAQ. V lost 4 bases to trimming and J lost 1 base, with 17 bases between them. The DNA of the CDR3 is TGTGCCAGCAGCTCCACAAGGGACCTAGGGTCCTACGAGCAGTACTTC. Its translation: CASSSTRDLGSYEQYF.

The chain has TRBV27 and TRBJ2-5, with 9 bases aligning to TRBD1. The CDR3 consists of 16 residues. The germline gives CDR1 MNHEY, CDR2 SMNVEV (reference sequence). Unmatched junction bases numbered 15, after V lost 2 bases and J lost 11 bases. CDR3 protein: CASSLLDRGKYNEQYF. The DNA for the CDR3 is TGTGCCAGCAGTTTACTGGACAGGGGAAAGTACAATGAGCAGTACTTC.

This clonotype came up a few times. The genes are TRBV25-1 and TRBJ2-7; D perhaps matches TRBD2 (6 bases). The V end lost 6 bases, the J end lost 7 bases, and 10 bases lay between the germline ends. The length of the CDR3 is 11 residues. Germline V gene sequence: CDR1 MGHDK, CDR2 SYGVNS. The CDR3 region is CASRVGGEQYF. In DNA, the CDR3 is TGTGCCAGCAGGGTTGGGGGGGAGCAGTACTTC.

The CDR3 protein is CASSLAKVAVLNYGYTF. In DNA, the CDR3 is TGTGCCAGCAGCTTGGCCAAGGTGGCAGTTTTAAACTATGGCTACACCTTC. The chain couples TRBV5-5 to TRBJ1-2; D unresolved. The V and J ends lost 0 bases and 2 bases respectively, with 17 bases between them. Germline V gene sequence: CDR1 SGHKS, CDR2 YYEKEE (reference sequence). CDR3 size: 17 residues.

The chain is built from TRBV7-6 and TRBJ2-1, with 7 nucleotides matching TRBD2. The V segment lost 7 bases and the J segment 5 bases; nucleotides outside the gene matches: 11. The CDR3 is 15 residues long. CDR1 and CDR2 (germline): SGHVS, FNYEAQ. CDR3 protein: CASTPKTSLDNEQFF. The CDR3 DNA follows: TGTGCCAGCACCCCTAAGACTAGCCTAGACAATGAGCAGTTCTTC. Based on the CDR3 plus reference TRBV7-6 and TRBJ2-1, the full variable domain is GAGVSQSPRYKVTKRGQDVALRCDPISGHVSLYWYRQALGQGPEFLTYFNYEAQQDKSGLPNDRFSAERPEGSISTLTIQRTEQRDSAMYRCASTPKTSLDNEQFFGPGTRLTVL.

This chain joins TRBV15 and TRBJ2-4, with TRBD2 matching 14 bases. Per the germline V gene, CDR1 is LNHNV and CDR2 is YYDKDF (reference sequence). J was trimmed by 11 bases and V by 1 base; bases with no gene match: 7. The CDR3 runs 16 residues. For the CDR3, the DNA is TGTGCCACCAGCAGAGCAGTTGGGACTAGCGGGGGAGTTCAGTACTTC. Residues: CATSRAVGTSGGVQYF.